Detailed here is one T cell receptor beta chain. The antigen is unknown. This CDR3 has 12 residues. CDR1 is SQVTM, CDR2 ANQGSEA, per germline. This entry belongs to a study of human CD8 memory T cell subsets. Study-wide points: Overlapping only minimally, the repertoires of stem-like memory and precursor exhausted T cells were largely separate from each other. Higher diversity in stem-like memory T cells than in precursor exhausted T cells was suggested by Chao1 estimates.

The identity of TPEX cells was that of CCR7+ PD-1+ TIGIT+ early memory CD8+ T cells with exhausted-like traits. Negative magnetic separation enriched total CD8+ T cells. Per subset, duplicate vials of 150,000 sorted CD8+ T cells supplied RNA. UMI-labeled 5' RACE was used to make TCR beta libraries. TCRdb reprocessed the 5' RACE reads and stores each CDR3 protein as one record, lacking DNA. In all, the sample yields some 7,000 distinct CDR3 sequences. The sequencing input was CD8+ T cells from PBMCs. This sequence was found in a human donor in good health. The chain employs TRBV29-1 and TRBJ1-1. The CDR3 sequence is CSPGGEDTEAFF.